This T cell receptor beta chain was recovered during a study of control samples from healthy donors and cancer patients. This clone was picked up one time. The CDR3 is 16 amino acids. Generated by immunoSEQ multiplex PCR, the TCRdb table keeps only in-frame clones and is missing some. The sample holds tens of thousands of clones; roughly 90% are singletons and the top ten take around 6%. The TCR comes from a man between 45 and 60 years old in good health. The material sequenced was blood. This chain links TRBV21-1 with TRBJ1-3; TRBD1 reflects the table's D call only, with no check against the DNA. TRBV21-1 is reported as a pseudogene. CDR3 region: CASSKGDRQSGNTIYF. The CDR3 nucleotides read TGTGCCAGCAGCAAAGGGGACAGACAGTCTGGAAACACCATATATTTT.